This T cell receptor beta chain was recovered during a study of shared clonotypes between healthy human individuals. Selected positively for CCR7 and CD45RO-negative, naive CD8 cells excluded terminally differentiated effector memory CD45RA+ cells. The data were produced by immunoSEQ multiplex PCR, yet TCRdb's version contains in-frame clones alone and is incomplete. The sample shows around 2,000,000 clones, about 95% of them seen only once. The germline gives CDR1 SGHDT, CDR2 YYEEEE. This CDR3 contains 15 residues. V lost 0 bases, J lost 1 base, and 7 bases lay in between. This receptor was taken from a man aged 18-30 years in good health. J is TRBJ2-2 and V is TRBV5-6, with D hard to call. Material: naive CD8+ T cells sorted from blood. CDR3 sequence reads: CASSLAEMNTGELFF. The DNA of the CDR3 is TGTGCCAGCAGCTTGGCAGAGATGAACACCGGGGAGCTGTTTTTT.